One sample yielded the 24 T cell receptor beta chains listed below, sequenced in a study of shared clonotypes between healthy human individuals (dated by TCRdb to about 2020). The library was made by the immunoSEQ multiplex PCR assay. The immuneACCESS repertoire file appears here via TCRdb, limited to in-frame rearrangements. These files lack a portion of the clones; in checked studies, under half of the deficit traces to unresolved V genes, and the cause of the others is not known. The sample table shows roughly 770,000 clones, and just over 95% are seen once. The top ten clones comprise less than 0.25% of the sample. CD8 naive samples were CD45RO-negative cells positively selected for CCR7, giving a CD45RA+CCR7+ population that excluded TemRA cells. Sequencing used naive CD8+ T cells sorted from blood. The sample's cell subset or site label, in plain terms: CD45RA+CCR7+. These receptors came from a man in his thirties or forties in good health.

CDR3 sequence: CASRLIQGGGGLYEQYF. Written as DNA, the CDR3 is TGCGCCAGCAGATTAATACAGGGCGGTGGAGGCCTCTACGAGCAGTACTTC. This chain uses TRBV4-1 with TRBJ2-7; D is perhaps TRBD1 (6 bases). This CDR3 comprises 17 residues. The germline CDR1 and CDR2 sequences are MGHRA and YSYEKL. V lost 6 bases to trimming and J lost 3 bases, with 24 bases between them.

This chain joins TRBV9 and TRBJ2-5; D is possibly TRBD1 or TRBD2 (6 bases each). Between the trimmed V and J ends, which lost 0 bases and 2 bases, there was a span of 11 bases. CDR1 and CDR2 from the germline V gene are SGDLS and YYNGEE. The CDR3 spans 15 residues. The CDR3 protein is CASSVDQGRQETQYF. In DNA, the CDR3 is TGTGCCAGCAGCGTAGACCAGGGGAGGCAAGAGACCCAGTACTTC. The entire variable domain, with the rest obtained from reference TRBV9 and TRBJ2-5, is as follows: DSGVTQTPKHLITATGQRVTLRCSPRSGDLSVYWYQQSLDQGLQFLIQYYNGEERAKGNILERFSAQQFPDLHSELNLSSLELGDSALYFCASSVDQGRQETQYFGPGTRLLVL.

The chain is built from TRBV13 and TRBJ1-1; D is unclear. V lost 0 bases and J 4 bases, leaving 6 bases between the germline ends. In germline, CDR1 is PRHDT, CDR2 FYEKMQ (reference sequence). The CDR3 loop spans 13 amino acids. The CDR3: CASSLGLITEAFF. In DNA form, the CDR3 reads TGTGCCAGCAGCTTAGGGTTGATCACTGAAGCTTTCTTT. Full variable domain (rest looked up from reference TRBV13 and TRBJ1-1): AAGVIQSPRHLIKEKRETATLKCYPIPRHDTVYWYQQGPGQDPQFLISFYEKMQSDKGSIPDRFSAQQFSDYHSELNMSSLELGDSALYFCASSLGLITEAFFGQGTRLTVV.

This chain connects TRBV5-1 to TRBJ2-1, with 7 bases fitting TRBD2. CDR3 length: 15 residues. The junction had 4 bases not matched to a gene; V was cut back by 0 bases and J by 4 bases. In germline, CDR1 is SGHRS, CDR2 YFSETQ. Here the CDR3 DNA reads TGCGCCAGCAGCTTGGCAACTAGCGAATACAATGAGCAGTTCTTC. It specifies CASSLATSEYNEQFF.

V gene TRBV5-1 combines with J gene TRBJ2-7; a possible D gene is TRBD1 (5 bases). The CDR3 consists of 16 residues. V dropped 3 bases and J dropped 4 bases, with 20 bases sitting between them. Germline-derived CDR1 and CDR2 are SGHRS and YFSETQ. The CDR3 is CASSSPPEGAFYEQYF. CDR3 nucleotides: TGCGCCAGCAGCTCACCGCCTGAAGGGGCATTTTACGAGCAGTACTTC.

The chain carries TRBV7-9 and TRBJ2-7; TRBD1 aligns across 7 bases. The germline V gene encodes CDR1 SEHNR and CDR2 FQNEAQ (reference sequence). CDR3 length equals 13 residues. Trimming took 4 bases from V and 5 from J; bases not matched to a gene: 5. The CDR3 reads CASSSTGRDEQYF. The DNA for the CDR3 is TGTGCCAGCAGCTCGACAGGGCGGGACGAGCAGTACTTC.

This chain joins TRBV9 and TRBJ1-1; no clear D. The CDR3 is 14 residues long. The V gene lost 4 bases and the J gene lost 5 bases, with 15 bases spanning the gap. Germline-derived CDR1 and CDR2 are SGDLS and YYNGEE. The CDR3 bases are TGTGCCAGCAGCCCCCGCGGCGATGGGACTGAAGCTTTCTTT. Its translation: CASSPRGDGTEAFF.

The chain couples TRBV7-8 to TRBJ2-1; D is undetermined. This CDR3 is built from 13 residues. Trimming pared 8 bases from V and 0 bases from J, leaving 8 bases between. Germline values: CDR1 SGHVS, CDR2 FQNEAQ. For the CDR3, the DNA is TGTGCCAGCTTTTACAGCTCCTACAATGAGCAGTTCTTC. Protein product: CASFYSSYNEQFF.

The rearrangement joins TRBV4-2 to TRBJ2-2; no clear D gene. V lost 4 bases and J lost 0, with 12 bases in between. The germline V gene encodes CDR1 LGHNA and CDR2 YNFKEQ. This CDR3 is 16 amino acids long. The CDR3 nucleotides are TGTGCCAGCAGCCTACTAATCGACCCGAACACCGGGGAGCTGTTTTTT. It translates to CASSLLIDPNTGELFF.

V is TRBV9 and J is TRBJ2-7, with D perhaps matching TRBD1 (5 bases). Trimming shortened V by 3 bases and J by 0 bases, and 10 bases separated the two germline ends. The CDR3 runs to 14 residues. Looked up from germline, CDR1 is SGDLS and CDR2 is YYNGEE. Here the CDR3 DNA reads TGTGCCAGCAGCGCTACCGACAGCTCCTACGAGCAGTACTTC. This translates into CASSATDSSYEQYF. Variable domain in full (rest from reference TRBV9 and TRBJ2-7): DSGVTQTPKHLITATGQRVTLRCSPRSGDLSVYWYQQSLDQGLQFLIQYYNGEERAKGNILERFSAQQFPDLHSELNLSSLELGDSALYFCASSATDSSYEQYFGPGTRLTVT.

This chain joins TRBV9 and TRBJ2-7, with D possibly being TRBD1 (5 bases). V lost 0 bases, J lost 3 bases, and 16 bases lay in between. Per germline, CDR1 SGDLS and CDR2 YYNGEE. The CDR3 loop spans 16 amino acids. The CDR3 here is CASSVAATAGIYEQYF. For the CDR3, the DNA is TGTGCCAGCAGCGTAGCGGCTACGGCAGGGATCTACGAGCAGTACTTC.

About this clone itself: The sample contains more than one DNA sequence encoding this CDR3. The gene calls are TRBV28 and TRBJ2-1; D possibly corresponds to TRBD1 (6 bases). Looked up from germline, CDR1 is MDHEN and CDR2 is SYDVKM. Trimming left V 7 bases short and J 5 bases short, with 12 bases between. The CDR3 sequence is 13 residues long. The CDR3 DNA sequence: TGTGCCAGCACCCCAGGACAGAACAATGAGCAGTTCTTC. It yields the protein CASTPGQNNEQFF.

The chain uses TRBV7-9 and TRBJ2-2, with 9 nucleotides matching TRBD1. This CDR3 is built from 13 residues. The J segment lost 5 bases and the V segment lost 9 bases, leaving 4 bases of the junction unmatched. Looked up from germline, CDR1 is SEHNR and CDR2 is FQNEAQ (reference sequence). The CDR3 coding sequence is TGTGCCAGTCCGGGACAGGGTACCGGGGAGCTGTTTTTT. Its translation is CASPGQGTGELFF.

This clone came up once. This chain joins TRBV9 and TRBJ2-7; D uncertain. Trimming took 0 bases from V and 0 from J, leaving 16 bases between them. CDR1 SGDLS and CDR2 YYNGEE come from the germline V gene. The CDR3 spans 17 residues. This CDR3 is CASSVGATEVSSYEQYF. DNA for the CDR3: TGTGCCAGCAGCGTAGGTGCCACCGAAGTTAGCTCCTACGAGCAGTACTTC.

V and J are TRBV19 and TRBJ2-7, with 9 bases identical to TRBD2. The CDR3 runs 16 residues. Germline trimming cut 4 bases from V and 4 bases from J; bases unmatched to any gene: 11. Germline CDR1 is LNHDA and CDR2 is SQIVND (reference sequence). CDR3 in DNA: TGTGCCAGTAGTACCTTGACTAGCGGAAAAGGGTACGAGCAGTACTTC. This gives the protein CASSTLTSGKGYEQYF.

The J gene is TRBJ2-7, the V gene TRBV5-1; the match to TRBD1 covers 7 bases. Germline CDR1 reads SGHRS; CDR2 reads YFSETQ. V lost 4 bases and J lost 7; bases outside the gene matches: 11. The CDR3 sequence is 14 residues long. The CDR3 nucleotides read TGCGCCAGCAGCAGCCGGGACAGCTTGGAGGAGCAGTACTTC. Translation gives CASSSRDSLEEQYF.

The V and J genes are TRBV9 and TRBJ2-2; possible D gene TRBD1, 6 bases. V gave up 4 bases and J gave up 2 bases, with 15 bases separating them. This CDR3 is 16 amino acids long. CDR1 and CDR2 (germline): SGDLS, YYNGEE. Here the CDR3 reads CASSHPRGINTGELFF. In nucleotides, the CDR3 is TGTGCCAGCAGCCACCCGAGGGGGATTAACACCGGGGAGCTGTTTTTT.

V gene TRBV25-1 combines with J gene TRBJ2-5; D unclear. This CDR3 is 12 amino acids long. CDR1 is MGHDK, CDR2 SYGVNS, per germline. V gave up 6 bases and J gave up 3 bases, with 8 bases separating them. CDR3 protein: CASRLQEETQYF. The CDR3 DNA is TGTGCCAGCAGACTGCAGGAAGAGACCCAGTACTTC. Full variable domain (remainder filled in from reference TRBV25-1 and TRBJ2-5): EADIYQTPRYLVIGTGKKITLECSQTMGHDKMYWYQQDPGMELHLIHYSYGVNSTEKGDLSSESTVSRIRTEHFPLTLESARPSHTSQYLCASRLQEETQYFGPGTRLLVL.

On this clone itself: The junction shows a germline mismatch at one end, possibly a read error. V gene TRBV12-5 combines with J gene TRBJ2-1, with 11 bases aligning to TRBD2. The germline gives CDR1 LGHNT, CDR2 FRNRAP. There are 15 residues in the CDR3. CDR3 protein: CASGLGLAANNEQFF. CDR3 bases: TGTGCTAGTGGCTTGGGACTAGCGGCTAACAATGAGCAGTTCTTC. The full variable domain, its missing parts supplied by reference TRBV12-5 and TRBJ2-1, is DARVTQTPRHKVTEMGQEVTMRCQPILGHNTVFWYRQTMMQGLELLAYFRNRAPLDDSGMPKDRFSAEMPDATLATLKIQPSEPRDSAVYFCASGLGLAANNEQFFGPGTRLTVL.

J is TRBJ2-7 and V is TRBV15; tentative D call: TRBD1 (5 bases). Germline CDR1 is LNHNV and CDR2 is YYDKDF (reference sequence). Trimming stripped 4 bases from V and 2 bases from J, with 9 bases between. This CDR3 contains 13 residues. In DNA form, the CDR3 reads TGTGCCACCAGCACCGACAGAACCTACGAGCAGTACTTC. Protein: CATSTDRTYEQYF.

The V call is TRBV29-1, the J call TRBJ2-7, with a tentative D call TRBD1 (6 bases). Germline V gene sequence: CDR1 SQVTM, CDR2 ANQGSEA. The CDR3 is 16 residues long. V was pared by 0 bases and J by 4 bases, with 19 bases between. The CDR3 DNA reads TGCAGCGTTGAAGATAGGGGGTCTTCGATAGGTTACGAGCAGTACTTC. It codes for CSVEDRGSSIGYEQYF.

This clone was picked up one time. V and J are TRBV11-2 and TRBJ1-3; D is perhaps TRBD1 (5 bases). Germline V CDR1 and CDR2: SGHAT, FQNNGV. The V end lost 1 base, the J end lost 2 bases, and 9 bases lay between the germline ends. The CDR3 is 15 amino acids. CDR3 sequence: CASSLAEGAGNTIYF. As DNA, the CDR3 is TGTGCCAGCAGCTTAGCGGAAGGGGCTGGAAACACCATATATTTT.

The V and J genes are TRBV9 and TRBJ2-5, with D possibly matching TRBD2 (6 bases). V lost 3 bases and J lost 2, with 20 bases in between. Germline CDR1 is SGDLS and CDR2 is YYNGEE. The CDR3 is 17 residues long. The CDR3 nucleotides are TGTGCCAGCAGCGGAGGGCCGTCGGGAGTTCGTCAAGAGACCCAGTACTTC. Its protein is CASSGGPSGVRQETQYF.

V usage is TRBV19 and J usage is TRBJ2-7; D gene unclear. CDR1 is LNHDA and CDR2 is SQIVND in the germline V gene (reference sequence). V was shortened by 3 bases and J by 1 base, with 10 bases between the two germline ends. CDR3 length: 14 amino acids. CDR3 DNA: TGTGCCAGTAGTATTGGACCAATATCCTACGAGCAGTACTTC. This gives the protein CASSIGPISYEQYF.